This TCR beta chain was recorded in a study of shared clonotypes between healthy human individuals. Germline V gene sequence: CDR1 MNHEY, CDR2 SMNVEV (reference sequence). Trimming removed 0 bases at V and 3 bases at J, with 6 bases between. CDR3 length: 13 residues. Each subset's genomic DNA was shared equally among a number of immunoSEQ plates. Data came from immunoSEQ multiplex PCR; TCRdb stores just in-frame clones and leaves some out. The sample holds around 79,000 clones, about 64% seen once. The chain links TRBV27 to TRBJ2-7; the D is unclear. The sequencing input was memory CD8+ T cells sorted from blood. The sample's subset: CD45RO+ cells pooled with CCR7-negative TemRA cells. The clonotype originates from a man under 40 in good health. CDR3 sequence (DNA): TGTGCCAGCAGTTTATCCTTACTCTACGAGCAGTACTTC. This gives the protein CASSLSLLYEQYF.